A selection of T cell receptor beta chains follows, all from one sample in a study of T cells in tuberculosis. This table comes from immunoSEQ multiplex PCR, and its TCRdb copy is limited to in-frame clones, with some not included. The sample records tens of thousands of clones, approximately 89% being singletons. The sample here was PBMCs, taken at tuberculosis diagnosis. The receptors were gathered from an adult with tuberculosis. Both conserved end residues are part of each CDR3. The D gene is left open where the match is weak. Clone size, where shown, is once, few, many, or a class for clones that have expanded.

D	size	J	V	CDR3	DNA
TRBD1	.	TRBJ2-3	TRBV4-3	CASSQDQPGQGLTQYF	TGCGCCAGCAGCCAAGATCAACCGGGACAGGGTCTTACGCAGTATTTT
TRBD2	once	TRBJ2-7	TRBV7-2	CASSLRLSSGDRPYEQYF	TGTGCCAGCAGCCTGAGATTGTCTAGCGGGGACCGACCCTACGAGCAGTACTTC
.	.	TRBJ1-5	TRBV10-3	CAISVGGYQPQHF	TGTGCCATCAGTGTTGGGGGGTATCAGCCCCAGCATTTT
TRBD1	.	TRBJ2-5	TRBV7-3	CASSISGTGVRETQYF	TGTGCCAGCAGCATCTCCGGGACAGGGGTGAGAGAGACCCAGTACTTC
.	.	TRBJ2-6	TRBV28	CASNSYSGANVLTF	TGTGCCAGCAATTCGTACTCTGGGGCCAACGTCCTGACTTTC
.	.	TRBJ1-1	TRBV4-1	CASSQDRGLNTEAFF	TGCGCCAGCAGCCAAGATCGCGGGTTGAACACTGAAGCTTTCTTT
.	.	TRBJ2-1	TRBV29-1	CSVLAPTTYNEQFF	TGCAGCGTTCTTGCTCCCACTACCTACAATGAGCAGTTCTTC
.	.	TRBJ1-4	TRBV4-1	CASSQDSDYVREKLFF	TGCGCCAGCAGCCAAGACTCCGACTACGTTCGGGAAAAACTGTTTTTT
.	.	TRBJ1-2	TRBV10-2	CASSVTDYGYTF	TGCGCCAGCTCGGTCACGGACTATGGCTACACCTTC
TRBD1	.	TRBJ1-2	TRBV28	CASNLQRQGRNYGYTF	TGTGCCAGCAACCTGCAGCGACAGGGGAGGAACTATGGCTACACCTTC
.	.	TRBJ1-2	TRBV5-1	CASSFSGPSGYGYTF	TGCGCCAGCAGCTTTTCAGGGCCCTCGGGTTATGGCTACACCTTC
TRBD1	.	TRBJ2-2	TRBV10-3	CAISADRDLGELFF	TGTGCCATCAGTGCTGACAGGGATCTAGGGGAGCTGTTTTTT
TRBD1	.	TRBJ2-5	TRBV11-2	CASSSSRGQKRRETQYF	TGTGCCAGCAGCTCAAGTAGGGGGCAAAAAAGGAGGGAGACCCAGTACTTC
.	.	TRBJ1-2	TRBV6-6	CASSYSQGRRIGYTF	TGTGCCAGCAGTTACTCACAGGGTCGGCGTATAGGCTACACCTTC
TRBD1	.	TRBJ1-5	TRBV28	CASSSGQGSNQPQHF	TGTGCCAGCAGTTCGGGACAGGGAAGCAATCAGCCCCAGCATTTT
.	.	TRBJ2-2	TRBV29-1	CSVESAGMSSGELFF	TGCAGCGTTGAGTCGGCAGGGATGTCCTCCGGGGAGCTGTTTTTT
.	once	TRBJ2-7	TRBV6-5	CASSYLGRTEQYF	TGTGCCAGCAGTTACCTCGGGAGAACCGAGCAGTACTTC
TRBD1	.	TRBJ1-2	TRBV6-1	CASRDRGQRGYTF	TGTGCCAGCCGGGACAGGGGGCAACGTGGCTACACCTTC
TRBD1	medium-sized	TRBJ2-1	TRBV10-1	CASSEGTGEAYNEQFF	TGCGCCAGCTCCGAGGGGACAGGGGAGGCCTACAATGAGCAGTTCTTC
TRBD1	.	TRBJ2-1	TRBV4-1	CASSLDRAGNEQFF	TGCGCCAGCAGCCTGGACAGGGCTGGGAATGAGCAGTTCTTC
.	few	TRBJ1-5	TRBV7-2	CASSQSNQPQHF	TGTGCCAGCAGTCAGAGCAATCAGCCCCAGCATTTT
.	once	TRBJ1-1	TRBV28	CASSLSTPNTEAFF	TGTGCCAGCAGTTTAAGCACGCCGAACACTGAAGCTTTCTTT
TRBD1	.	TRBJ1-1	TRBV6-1	CASSVQTGTGSSAFF	TGTGCCAGCAGTGTGCAAACCGGGACAGGGTCCTCAGCTTTCTTT
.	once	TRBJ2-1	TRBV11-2	CASSLEGGSYNEQFF	TGTGCCAGCAGCTTAGAAGGGGGAAGCTACAATGAGCAGTTCTTC
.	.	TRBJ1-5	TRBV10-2	CASSDQFSNQPQHF	TGCGCCAGCAGTGATCAATTTAGCAATCAGCCCCAGCATTTT
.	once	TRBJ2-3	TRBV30	CAWSAGYLADTQYF	TGTGCCTGGAGTGCGGGGTATCTCGCAGATACGCAGTATTTT
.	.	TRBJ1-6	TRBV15	CATSRGGPNSPLHF	TGTGCCACCAGCAGAGGGGGCCCGAATTCACCCCTCCACTTT
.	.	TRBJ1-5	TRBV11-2	CASSFGQGNQPQHF	TGTGCCAGCAGCTTCGGCCAGGGCAATCAGCCCCAGCATTTT
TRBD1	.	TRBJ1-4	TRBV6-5	CASSYIGGDEKLFF	TGTGCCAGCAGTTACATAGGGGGCGACGAAAAACTGTTTTTT
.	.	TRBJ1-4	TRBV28	CASQERPMKLFF	TGTGCCAGCCAGGAAAGGCCCATGAAACTGTTTTTT
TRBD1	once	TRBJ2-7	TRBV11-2	CASSQGQGSYEQYF	TGTGCCAGCAGCCAGGGACAGGGCTCCTACGAGCAGTACTTC
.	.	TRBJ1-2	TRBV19	CASSILRGTLSYGYTF	TGTGCCAGTAGTATCCTCAGGGGAACCCTCTCCTATGGCTACACCTTC
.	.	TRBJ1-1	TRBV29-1	CSVPSGEGRTEAFF	TGCAGCGTCCCGTCGGGAGAGGGTCGCACTGAAGCTTTCTTT
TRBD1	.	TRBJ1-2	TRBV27	CASSGTGRSWGYTF	TGTGCCAGCAGCGGGACAGGGAGGAGTTGGGGCTACACCTTC
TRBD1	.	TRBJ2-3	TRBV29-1	CSVAGTGDGGQYF	TGCAGCGTCGCAGGGACAGGGGACGGCGGGCAGTATTTT
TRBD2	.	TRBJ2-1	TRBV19	CASSSDDRWSGGSSYNEQFF	TGTGCCAGTAGTTCAGACGATAGGTGGAGCGGGGGGAGCTCCTACAATGAGCAGTTCTTC
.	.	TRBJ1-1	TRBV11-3	CASLASLTATHAEAFF	TGTGCCAGCCTGGCCTCACTGACTGCGACCCACGCTGAAGCTTTCTTT
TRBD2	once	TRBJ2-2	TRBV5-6	CASSFGGTSLTGELFF	TGTGCCAGCAGCTTTGGGGGGACTAGTCTCACCGGGGAGCTGTTTTTT
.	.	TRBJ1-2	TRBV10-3	CAISSNRDDYGYTF	TGTGCCATCAGTAGTAACAGGGACGACTATGGCTACACCTTC
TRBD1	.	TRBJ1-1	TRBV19	CASSIGAGGVGTEAFF	TGTGCCAGTAGTATAGGGGCAGGGGGAGTGGGCACTGAAGCTTTCTTT
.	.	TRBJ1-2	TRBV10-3	CATKTQGNYGYTF	TGTGCCACCAAGACTCAGGGCAACTATGGCTACACCTTC
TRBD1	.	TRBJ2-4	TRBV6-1	CASRGQGLTKNIQYF	TGTGCCAGCAGGGGACAGGGGTTGACCAAAAACATTCAGTACTTC
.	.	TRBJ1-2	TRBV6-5	CASRPGVSYGYTF	TGTGCCAGCAGGCCAGGGGTTAGCTATGGCTACACCTTC
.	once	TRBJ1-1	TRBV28	CASSFGVRAEAFF	TGTGCCAGCAGTTTCGGGGTAAGGGCTGAAGCTTTCTTT
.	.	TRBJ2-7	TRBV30	CAWSVSGGIVEQYF	TGTGCCTGGAGTGTATCGGGCGGGATTGTCGAGCAGTACTTC
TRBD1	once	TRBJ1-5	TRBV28	CASRNNAGQGAGGWNQPQHF	TGTGCCAGCAGGAATAACGCGGGACAGGGGGCTGGGGGGTGGAATCAGCCCCAGCATTTT
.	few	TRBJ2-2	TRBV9	CASSVVTGELFF	TGTGCCAGCAGCGTAGTGACAGGGGAGCTGTTTTTT
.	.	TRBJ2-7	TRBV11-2	CASSLGGRSYEQYF	TGTGCCAGCAGCTTAGGGGGCCGGTCTTACGAGCAGTACTTC
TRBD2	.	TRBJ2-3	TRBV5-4	CASSFRSGGATDTQYF	TGTGCCAGCAGCTTCCGTAGCGGGGGGGCCACAGATACGCAGTATTTT
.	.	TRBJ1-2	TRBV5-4	CASSLRGGTYGYTF	TGTGCCAGCAGCCTGAGGGGGGGGACCTATGGCTACACCTTC
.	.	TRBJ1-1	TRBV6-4	CASSEGRGTEAFF	TGTGCCAGCAGTGAGGGCAGGGGAACTGAAGCTTTCTTT
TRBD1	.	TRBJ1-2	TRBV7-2	CASSLGTGGGGYTF	TGTGCCAGCAGCCTCGGGACAGGGGGAGGAGGCTACACCTTC
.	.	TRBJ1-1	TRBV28	CASSPRTEAFF	TGTGCCAGCAGCCCGAGGACTGAAGCTTTCTTT
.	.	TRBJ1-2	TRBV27	CASTKGGFTGYTF	TGTGCCAGCACCAAAGGGGGTTTTACTGGCTACACCTTC